The 16 T cell receptor beta chains listed next were all sequenced from one sample in a study of response to subunit inactivated influenza vaccine. TCRdb itself ran the RT-PCR reads through MiXCR, one entry per CDR3 protein. The sample lists roughly 710,000 distinct CDR3 sequences; 14% were seen once. This sample comprised PBMCs from blood, obtained 14 to 15 days before vaccination. All receptors come from a man between 45 and 60 years old who received an inactivated influenza vaccine.

This chain uses TRBV19 with TRBJ2-6; the D is unclear. The CDR3 contains 13 residues. V lost 5 bases to trimming and J lost 12 bases, with 14 bases between them. Germline V CDR1 and CDR2: LNHDA, SQIVND (reference sequence). The CDR3 loop reads CASSLDLSGVLTF. DNA for the CDR3: TGTGCCAGTAGTCTGGACCTTAGTGGCGTCCTGACTTTC.

V is TRBV4-1 and J is TRBJ1-4; maybe TRBD1 (6 bases). V gave up 4 bases and J gave up 7 bases, with 16 bases separating them. Germline lookup yields CDR1 MGHRA and CDR2 YSYEKL. The CDR3 consists of 15 residues. The CDR3 region is CASSPDDRFGEKLFF. The CDR3 DNA reads TGCGCCAGCAGCCCGGATGACAGGTTTGGTGAAAAACTGTTTTTT.

The rearrangement links TRBV6-1 to TRBJ2-2; TRBD2 matches at 8 bases. The CDR3 has 18 amino acids. J was trimmed by 2 bases and V by 2 bases; bases with no gene match: 10. Germline V gene sequence: CDR1 MNHNS, CDR2 SASEGT. CDR3 region: CASSEFLAGGSNTGELFF. For the CDR3, the DNA is TGTGCCAGCAGTGAATTCCTAGCGGGTGGTTCCAACACCGGGGAGCTGTTTTTT.

The table lists this clonotype with a few counts. The chain uses TRBV10-3 and TRBJ1-4; D is uncertain. V gave up 0 bases and J gave up 8 bases, with 16 bases separating them. The CDR3 contains 16 residues. The germline CDR1 and CDR2 sequences are ENHRY and SYGVKD. The CDR3, as DNA: TGTGCCATCAGTGAGTCTCAAACCATCTCAGCGGAAAAACTGTTTTTT. Translated, it gives CAISESQTISAEKLFF.

There are a few counts of this clonotype. The chain carries TRBV5-1 and TRBJ2-3; 8 bases are a match to TRBD2. In germline, CDR1 is SGHRS, CDR2 YFSETQ. This CDR3 is 17 amino acids long. J lost 6 bases, V lost 1 base, and 13 bases had no gene match. The CDR3: CASSLLAGGSYSDTQYF. The CDR3 DNA reads TGCGCCAGCAGCTTGTTGGCGGGGGGCTCCTATTCCGATACGCAGTATTTT.

The table lists this clonotype with a few counts. The chain recombines TRBV5-1 with TRBJ2-1; 15 positions agree with TRBD2. The J segment lost 2 bases and the V segment lost 4 bases, leaving 7 bases of the junction unmatched. Germline assignment: CDR1 SGHRS and CDR2 YFSETQ. The CDR3 has 18 residues. CDR3 DNA: TGCGCCAGCAGCACGGGACTAGCGGGGGGACTCACCTACAATGAGCAGTTCTTC. Translation gives CASSTGLAGGLTYNEQFF.

The chain is built from TRBV5-1 and TRBJ2-5; 13 bases map to TRBD2. CDR1 is SGHRS and CDR2 is YFSETQ in the germline V gene. CDR3 length: 17 residues. The V gene end was trimmed by 2 bases and the J gene end by 2 bases; junction bases not matched to a gene: 6. Written as DNA, the CDR3 is TGCGCCAGCAGCTTCACTAGCGGGAGGGAAGAGCAAGAGACCCAGTACTTC. It specifies CASSFTSGREEQETQYF. The variable domain in full, completed from reference TRBV5-1 and TRBJ2-5, reads KAGVTQTPRYLIKTRGQQVTLSCSPISGHRSVSWYQQTPGQGLQFLFEYFSETQRNKGNFPGRFSGRQFSNSRSEMNVSTLELGDSALYLCASSFTSGREEQETQYFGPGTRLLVL.

This clonotype was observed a handful of times. The chain links TRBV20-1 to TRBJ2-7; 9 bases fit TRBD2. Germline CDR1 reads DFQATT; CDR2 reads SNEGSKA (reference sequence). V was pared by 6 bases and J by 4 bases, with 10 bases of the junction left unmatched. The CDR3 totals 14 residues. The CDR3 reads CSAGGQRGVYEQYF. The CDR3, as DNA: TGCAGTGCGGGAGGCCAGCGGGGGGTTTACGAGCAGTACTTC.

This chain connects TRBV6-2 or TRBV6-3 to TRBJ2-1; 7 nucleotides match TRBD1. J gave up 0 bases and V 6 bases, and 11 bases lay outside the gene matches. Germline CDR1 MNHEY, CDR2 SVGEGT. The CDR3 has 17 residues. CDR3 residues: CASRYRGAGLSYNEQFF. The DNA for the CDR3 is TGTGCCAGCAGATACAGGGGCGCGGGCCTCTCCTACAATGAGCAGTTCTTC.

This clonotype was observed a single time. The chain couples TRBV19 to TRBJ2-1, with no clear D. The CDR3 has 15 amino acids. The V end lost 1 base, the J end lost 2 bases, and 9 bases lay between the germline ends. CDR1 LNHDA and CDR2 SQIVND come from the germline V gene (reference sequence). The CDR3 DNA reads TGTGCCAGTAGTATAGCACAGACAACCTACAATGAGCAGTTCTTC. Translated, it gives CASSIAQTTYNEQFF.

The chain is built from TRBV5-1 and TRBJ2-1; the D gene is possibly TRBD2 (5 bases). V was cut by 6 bases and J by 0 bases, with 13 bases left in between. The CDR3 runs 15 residues. CDR1 is SGHRS and CDR2 is YFSETQ in the germline V gene. The CDR3 sequence is CASTGLFSSYNEQFF. CDR3 DNA: TGCGCCAGCACCGGACTCTTCAGCTCCTACAATGAGCAGTTCTTC.

This clonotype was detected only a few times. The chain couples TRBV11-2 to TRBJ2-7; 11 bases are a match to TRBD2. The CDR3 sequence is 15 residues long. Trimming removed 5 bases from V and 2 bases from J; junction bases left unmatched: 5. The germline V gene encodes CDR1 SGHAT and CDR2 FQNNGV. As DNA, the CDR3 is TGTGCCAGCAGCGGAGGACTAGCGGGTCCCTACGAGCAGTACTTC. The encoded protein is CASSGGLAGPYEQYF.

This clonotype appeared a few times. The V and J genes are TRBV12-3 or TRBV12-4 and TRBJ2-3; D is perhaps TRBD2 (6 bases). The V end was cut by 1 base, the J end by 0 bases, with 11 bases between. The CDR3 loop spans 16 amino acids. The CDR3, as DNA: TGTGCCAGCAGTTTAGGGGGCGGGGCCAGCACAGATACGCAGTATTTT. Amino acids: CASSLGGGASTDTQYF.

This clonotype was found many times. CDR3 loop: CASSLGYTGELFF. The CDR3 region has the DNA TGCGCCAGCAGCTTGGGGTACACCGGGGAGCTGTTTTTT. The chain carries TRBV5-1 and TRBJ2-2; D is uncertain. Germline values: CDR1 SGHRS, CDR2 YFSETQ. Deletions cut 0 bases from V and 3 bases from J, with 3 bases between. The CDR3 contains 13 residues. The complete variable domain, with remaining parts taken from reference TRBV5-1 and TRBJ2-2, reads KAGVTQTPRYLIKTRGQQVTLSCSPISGHRSVSWYQQTPGQGLQFLFEYFSETQRNKGNFPGRFSGRQFSNSRSEMNVSTLELGDSALYLCASSLGYTGELFFGEGSRLTVL.

This clonotype came up a few times. V usage is TRBV6-1 and J usage is TRBJ2-3; no firm D call. Germline CDR1 and CDR2: MNHNS and SASEGT. Between the trimmed V and J ends, which lost 10 bases and 0 bases, there was a span of 17 bases. The CDR3 runs to 15 residues. The CDR3 region is CATCLGMTSTDTQYF. CDR3 coding DNA: TGTGCCACCTGCCTGGGGATGACTAGCACAGATACGCAGTATTTT.

V usage is TRBV4-2 and J usage is TRBJ2-7; TRBD2 aligns across 9 bases. The CDR3 loop spans 15 amino acids. The J segment lost 7 bases and the V segment lost 0 bases, leaving 7 bases of the junction unmatched. Germline CDR1 LGHNA, CDR2 YNFKEQ. The CDR3 sequence is CASSQEISGRQEQYF. The CDR3 DNA is TGTGCCAGCAGCCAAGAGATTAGCGGGAGACAAGAGCAGTACTTC.